These T cell receptor beta chains were read from a single sample in a study of blood T cell repertoires in COVID-19. The protocol was immunoSEQ multiplex PCR, while the TCRdb copy is restricted to in-frame clones and leaves out a portion. The sample holds about 260,000 clones, roughly 86% seen once. Sequencing input: peripheral blood. These TCRs come from a woman between 45 and 60 years old with acute or convalescent COVID-19. Each CDR3 is given with its conserved first and last residue. A D gene is named only where the DNA matches it firmly. Expanded clones get a size class; other rows say once, few or many, or leave the size out.

clone size: -
J gene: TRBJ1-1
V gene: TRBV27
D gene: TRBD1
CDR3 length: 15
CDR3 DNA: TGTGCCAGCAGCTCCCCCAGGGGGCTGAACACTGAAGCTTTCTTT
CDR3 protein: CASSSPRGLNTEAFF

clone size: -
J gene: TRBJ2-3
V gene: TRBV5-1
D gene: TRBD2
CDR3 length: 16
CDR3 DNA: TGCGCCAGCAGCCCGGGACTAGCGGTTAGCACAGATACGCAGTATTTT
CDR3 protein: CASSPGLAVSTDTQYF

clone size: -
J gene: TRBJ2-3
V gene: TRBV29-1
D gene: -
CDR3 length: 14
CDR3 DNA: TGCAGCGTTGGCGCCCTTGGGACTCGGGGCACGCAGTATTTT
CDR3 protein: CSVGALGTRGTQYF

clone size: -
J gene: TRBJ1-4
V gene: TRBV5-5
D gene: TRBD1
CDR3 length: 15
CDR3 DNA: TGTGCCAGCAGCCTGGGGACAGGGGGCGATGAAAAACTGTTTTTT
CDR3 protein: CASSLGTGGDEKLFF

clone size: -
J gene: TRBJ2-7
V gene: TRBV19
D gene: TRBD1
CDR3 length: 14
CDR3 DNA: TGTGCCAGTAGCCGGGACAGGGGAACCTACGAGCAGTACTTC
CDR3 protein: CASSRDRGTYEQYF

clone size: -
J gene: TRBJ2-2
V gene: TRBV27
D gene: TRBD2
CDR3 length: 15
CDR3 DNA: TGTGCCAGCAGCCCTAGCGGGGGTAACACCGGGGAGCTGTTTTTT
CDR3 protein: CASSPSGGNTGELFF

clone size: -
J gene: TRBJ1-1
V gene: TRBV27
D gene: -
CDR3 length: 16
CDR3 DNA: TGTGCCAGCAGTTTAAGCCAGGCGATTATGAACACTGAAGCTTTCTTT
CDR3 protein: CASSLSQAIMNTEAFF

clone size: -
J gene: TRBJ2-1
V gene: TRBV20-1
D gene: -
CDR3 length: 17
CDR3 DNA: TGCAGTGCTAGTACCCCACTTCCAGGGGCGTATAACAATGAGCAGTTCTTC
CDR3 protein: CSASTPLPGAYNNEQFF

clone size: -
J gene: TRBJ2-3
V gene: TRBV19
D gene: TRBD1
CDR3 length: 14
CDR3 DNA: TGTGCCAGTAACGGACAGGGCCTCACAGATACGCAGTATTTT
CDR3 protein: CASNGQGLTDTQYF

clone size: -
J gene: TRBJ1-4
V gene: TRBV7-2
D gene: -
CDR3 length: 14
CDR3 DNA: TGTGCCAGCAGCGGGGGGGCAACTAATGAAAAACTGTTTTTT
CDR3 protein: CASSGGATNEKLFF

clone size: -
J gene: TRBJ1-1
V gene: TRBV18
D gene: TRBD1
CDR3 length: 14
CDR3 DNA: TGTGCCAGCTCACCAGACAGGGGGGTGACTGAAGCTTTCTTT
CDR3 protein: CASSPDRGVTEAFF

clone size: -
J gene: TRBJ2-3
V gene: TRBV7-3
D gene: TRBD2
CDR3 length: 16
CDR3 DNA: TGTGCCAGCAAAGGGTCCGGGCGGGAGAGTACAGATACGCAGTATTTT
CDR3 protein: CASKGSGRESTDTQYF

clone size: few
J gene: TRBJ1-1
V gene: TRBV18
D gene: -
CDR3 length: 14
CDR3 DNA: TGTGCCAGCTCACCACACGCAGAGAACACTGAAGCTTTCTTT
CDR3 protein: CASSPHAENTEAFF

clone size: -
J gene: TRBJ1-1
V gene: TRBV11-2
D gene: TRBD1
CDR3 length: 17
CDR3 DNA: TGTGCCAGCACCCCCCGGCAGGGGGCTTTCCGGAACACTGAAGCTTTCTTT
CDR3 protein: CASTPRQGAFRNTEAFF

clone size: -
J gene: TRBJ2-7
V gene: TRBV21-1
D gene: -
CDR3 length: 15
CDR3 DNA: TGTGCCAGCAGCAAAGGGACAGGGACCACCTACGAGCAGTACTTC
CDR3 protein: CASSKGTGTTYEQYF

clone size: -
J gene: TRBJ1-5
V gene: TRBV28
D gene: TRBD1
CDR3 length: 14
CDR3 DNA: TGTGCCAGCCAAAGACAGGGCGGGAATCAGCCCCAGCATTTT
CDR3 protein: CASQRQGGNQPQHF

clone size: once
J gene: TRBJ2-2
V gene: TRBV28
D gene: -
CDR3 length: 15
CDR3 DNA: TGTGCCAGCAGTTATATAACAGGGCGCACCGGGGAGCTGTTTTTT
CDR3 protein: CASSYITGRTGELFF

clone size: -
J gene: TRBJ2-2
V gene: TRBV18
D gene: -
CDR3 length: 13
CDR3 DNA: TGTGCCAGCTCAACCAGGGGTACCGGGGAGCTGTTTTTT
CDR3 protein: CASSTRGTGELFF

clone size: -
J gene: TRBJ1-4
V gene: TRBV5-4
D gene: -
CDR3 length: 14
CDR3 DNA: TGTGCCAGCAGCTTGGCCGCAGGGAACGAAAAACTGTTTTTT
CDR3 protein: CASSLAAGNEKLFF

clone size: few
J gene: TRBJ1-2
V gene: TRBV27
D gene: -
CDR3 length: 14
CDR3 DNA: TGTGCCAGCAGTTACGGGGGACCTAACTATGGCTACACCTTC
CDR3 protein: CASSYGGPNYGYTF

clone size: -
J gene: TRBJ2-5
V gene: TRBV24-1
D gene: -
CDR3 length: 15
CDR3 DNA: TGTGCCACCAGTGACCAAGACAGTACATTAGAGACCCAGTACTTC
CDR3 protein: CATSDQDSTLETQYF

clone size: -
J gene: TRBJ2-2
V gene: TRBV24-1
D gene: -
CDR3 length: 13
CDR3 DNA: TGTGCCACCAGTGATTACAGGGTCGGGGAGCTGTTTTTT
CDR3 protein: CATSDYRVGELFF

clone size: once
J gene: TRBJ2-2
V gene: TRBV18
D gene: -
CDR3 length: 15
CDR3 DNA: TGTGCCAGCTCACCACGACATCCGAACACCGGGGAGCTGTTTTTT
CDR3 protein: CASSPRHPNTGELFF

clone size: -
J gene: TRBJ2-1
V gene: TRBV7-2
D gene: TRBD2
CDR3 length: 13
CDR3 DNA: TGTGCCAGCAGCTTAGGACTAGCCAATGAGCAGTTCTTC
CDR3 protein: CASSLGLANEQFF

clone size: -
J gene: TRBJ2-1
V gene: TRBV27
D gene: TRBD2
CDR3 length: 15
CDR3 DNA: TGTGCCAGCAGTTCTAGCGGGAGCTCCTACAATGAGCAGTTCTTC
CDR3 protein: CASSSSGSSYNEQFF

clone size: once
J gene: TRBJ2-5
V gene: TRBV6-2/TRBV6-3
D gene: -
CDR3 length: 14
CDR3 DNA: TGTGCCAGCAGTTACGGACAGATTCAAGAGACCCAGTACTTC
CDR3 protein: CASSYGQIQETQYF

clone size: -
J gene: TRBJ1-4
V gene: TRBV27
D gene: -
CDR3 length: 17
CDR3 DNA: TGTGCCAGCAGTTTAATTATGCCGGGGGGCCCCAGTGAAAAACTGTTTTTT
CDR3 protein: CASSLIMPGGPSEKLFF

clone size: -
J gene: TRBJ1-3
V gene: TRBV6-6
D gene: -
CDR3 length: 14
CDR3 DNA: TGTGCCAGCGCTCCTTCCTACTCTGGAAACACCATATATTTT
CDR3 protein: CASAPSYSGNTIYF

clone size: -
J gene: TRBJ2-1
V gene: TRBV7-2
D gene: TRBD1
CDR3 length: 15
CDR3 DNA: TGTGCCAGCAGGGGCCCGGGACAGGGGAATGGAGAGCAGTTCTTC
CDR3 protein: CASRGPGQGNGEQFF

clone size: -
J gene: TRBJ1-5
V gene: TRBV12-3/TRBV12-4
D gene: TRBD1
CDR3 length: 13
CDR3 DNA: TGTGCCAGCAGGGGACAGGGGTATCAGCCCCAGCATTTT
CDR3 protein: CASRGQGYQPQHF

clone size: -
J gene: TRBJ2-2
V gene: TRBV5-1
D gene: -
CDR3 length: 14
CDR3 DNA: TGCGCCAGCAGGGGAGAATCGAACACCGGGGAGCTGTTTTTT
CDR3 protein: CASRGESNTGELFF

clone size: -
J gene: TRBJ2-1
V gene: TRBV11-2
D gene: TRBD2
CDR3 length: 16
CDR3 DNA: TGTGCCAGCAGCTTAGGAGCTAGCGGGAGAATCAATGAGCAGTTCTTC
CDR3 protein: CASSLGASGRINEQFF

clone size: few
J gene: TRBJ2-2
V gene: TRBV3-1/TRBV3-2
D gene: TRBD2
CDR3 length: 17
CDR3 DNA: TGTGCCAGCAGCCAACAAGGGACTAGTAGACTCACCGGGGAGCTGTTTTTT
CDR3 protein: CASSQQGTSRLTGELFF

clone size: -
J gene: TRBJ1-4
V gene: TRBV5-5
D gene: TRBD1
CDR3 length: 15
CDR3 DNA: TGTGCCAGCGGCAGGGGGTTCCCCAATAATGAAAAACTGTTTTTT
CDR3 protein: CASGRGFPNNEKLFF

clone size: -
J gene: TRBJ1-4
V gene: TRBV9
D gene: TRBD1
CDR3 length: 15
CDR3 DNA: TGTGCCAGCAGCGTAGGCGACAGGGATTTCGAAAAACTGTTTTTT
CDR3 protein: CASSVGDRDFEKLFF